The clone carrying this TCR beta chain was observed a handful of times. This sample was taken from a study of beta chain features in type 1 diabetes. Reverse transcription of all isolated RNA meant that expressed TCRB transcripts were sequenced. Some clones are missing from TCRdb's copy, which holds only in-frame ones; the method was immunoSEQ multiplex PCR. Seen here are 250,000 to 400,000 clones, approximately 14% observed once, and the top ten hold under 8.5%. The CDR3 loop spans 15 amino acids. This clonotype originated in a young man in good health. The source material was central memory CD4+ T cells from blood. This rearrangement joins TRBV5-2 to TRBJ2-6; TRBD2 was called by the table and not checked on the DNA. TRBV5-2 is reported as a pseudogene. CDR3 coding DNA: TGTGCCAGCAGCATCAAACTCTCTGGGGCCAACGTCCTGACTTTC. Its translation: CASSIKLSGANVLTF.